A selection of T cell receptor beta chains follows, all from one sample in a study of blood T cell repertoires in COVID-19. Profiled with immunoSEQ multiplex PCR; TCRdb holds only in-frame clones, not every one. The table lists around 400,000 clones, around 87% of them singletons. Sequencing used peripheral blood. These TCRs come from an older woman with COVID-19, enrolled during active disease. Each CDR3 is given with its conserved first and last residue. A D gene is named only where the DNA matches it firmly. Size is omitted from some rows. Given values are once, few, many or a class for expanded clones.

j_call clone_size v_call d_call cdr3_nt cdr3_aa
TRBJ1-3 NA TRBV30 NA TGTGCCTGGAGCCCGGGGGGCTCTGGAAACACCATATATTTT CAWSPGGSGNTIYF
TRBJ1-1 NA TRBV3-1/TRBV3-2 NA TGTGCCAGCAGCTGGACAAAGAACACTGAAGCTTTCTTT CASSWTKNTEAFF
TRBJ1-5 once TRBV19 TRBD1 TGTGCCAGCGTCCGACAGGGAAATAGCAATCAGCCCCAGCATTTT CASVRQGNSNQPQHF
TRBJ1-6 NA TRBV3-1/TRBV3-2 NA TGTGCCAGCAGCCAAGGTGGCAGAGGCTCACCCCTCCACTTT CASSQGGRGSPLHF
TRBJ2-3 NA TRBV19 NA TGTGCCAGTAGTTCCTTGGTGACAAAAGATACGCAGTATTTT CASSSLVTKDTQYF
TRBJ2-2 NA TRBV9 TRBD1 TGTGCCAGCAGCGTACAAACAGGGGATATCGGCGGGGAGCTGTTTTTT CASSVQTGDIGGELFF
TRBJ1-1 many TRBV5-5 TRBD1 TGTGCCAGCAGCTTGGGATACAGGGGGTGGCACACTGAAGCTTTCTTT CASSLGYRGWHTEAFF
TRBJ1-1 NA TRBV5-1 TRBD1 TGCGCCAGCAGCTTGGAGCAGGGGACAGGGAACACTGAAGCTTTCTTT CASSLEQGTGNTEAFF
TRBJ2-5 NA TRBV28 NA TGTGCCAGCAGTTTATACGGTCCGATCCAAGAGACCCAGTACTTC CASSLYGPIQETQYF
TRBJ1-2 NA TRBV5-1 TRBD1 TGCGCCAGCAGCCGCGACAGGGGGCTAGATGGCTACACCTTC CASSRDRGLDGYTF
TRBJ1-2 NA TRBV6-5 NA TGTGCCGGTCGACTGACAGGCCTTAACTATGGCTACACCTTC CAGRLTGLNYGYTF
TRBJ1-3 NA TRBV7-9 NA TGTGCCAGCAGCTTATTACAGAGCTCTGGAAACACCATATATTTT CASSLLQSSGNTIYF
TRBJ2-5 once TRBV10-3 TRBD2 TGTGCCGTGACTAGCGGGGGGCCGGGGGGACAAGAGACCCAGTACTTC CAVTSGGPGGQETQYF
TRBJ2-5 NA TRBV11-2 TRBD2 TGTGCCAGCAGCTCTTTCCCATCGAAGAAGCGGGGGGGCCGAGAGACCCAGTACTTC CASSSFPSKKRGGRETQYF
TRBJ2-2 NA TRBV18 NA TGTGCCAGCTCACCGGGATGGCTAGCCACCGGGGAGCTGTTTTTT CASSPGWLATGELFF
TRBJ2-7 NA TRBV12-5 TRBD1 TGTGCTAGTTCTCAGGGGGCTTACGAGCAGTACTTC CASSQGAYEQYF
TRBJ2-4 NA TRBV6-5 TRBD1 TGTGCCAGCAGCCAGGGACAGGGGAACATTCAGTACTTC CASSQGQGNIQYF